This entry features one T cell receptor (beta chain) sequence. The data were taken from a study of blood T cells in healthy people across ages. The CDR3 is 14 residues long. Germline CDR1 is SQVTM and CDR2 is ANQGSEA. V was cut by 7 bases and J by 4 bases, with 18 bases left in between. A sample-barcoded 5' primer and a J-beta primer mix were used in a second PCR of roughly 6 to 12 cycles. TCRdb re-called the 5' RACE reads through MiXCR, storing one row per CDR3 protein. The data show some 1.8 million distinct CDR3 sequences, more than 35% seen once. The sample providers were healthy Caucasian people from Russia, aged roughly 6 to 90.

The TCR was taken from a human donor in good health. This sequence joins TRBV29-1 and TRBJ2-3; D possibly matches TRBD1 or TRBD2 (7 bases each). The sequencing input was blood. This CDR3 is CSAVSGGGADTQYF. The CDR3 nucleotides are TGCAGCGCCGTATCAGGGGGAGGGGCAGATACGCAGTATTTT.